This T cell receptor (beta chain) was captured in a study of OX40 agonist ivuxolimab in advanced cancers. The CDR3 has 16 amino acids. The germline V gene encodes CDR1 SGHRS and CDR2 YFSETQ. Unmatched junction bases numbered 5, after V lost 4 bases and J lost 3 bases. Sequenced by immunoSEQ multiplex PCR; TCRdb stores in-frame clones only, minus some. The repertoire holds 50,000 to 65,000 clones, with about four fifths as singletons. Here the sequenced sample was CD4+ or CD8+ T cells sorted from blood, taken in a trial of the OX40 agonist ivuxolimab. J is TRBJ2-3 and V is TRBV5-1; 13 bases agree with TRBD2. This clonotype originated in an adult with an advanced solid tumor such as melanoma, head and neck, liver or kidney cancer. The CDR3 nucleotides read TGCGCCAGCAGCAACGGACTAGCGGGGGTGACAGATACGCAGTATTTT. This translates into CASSNGLAGVTDTQYF.